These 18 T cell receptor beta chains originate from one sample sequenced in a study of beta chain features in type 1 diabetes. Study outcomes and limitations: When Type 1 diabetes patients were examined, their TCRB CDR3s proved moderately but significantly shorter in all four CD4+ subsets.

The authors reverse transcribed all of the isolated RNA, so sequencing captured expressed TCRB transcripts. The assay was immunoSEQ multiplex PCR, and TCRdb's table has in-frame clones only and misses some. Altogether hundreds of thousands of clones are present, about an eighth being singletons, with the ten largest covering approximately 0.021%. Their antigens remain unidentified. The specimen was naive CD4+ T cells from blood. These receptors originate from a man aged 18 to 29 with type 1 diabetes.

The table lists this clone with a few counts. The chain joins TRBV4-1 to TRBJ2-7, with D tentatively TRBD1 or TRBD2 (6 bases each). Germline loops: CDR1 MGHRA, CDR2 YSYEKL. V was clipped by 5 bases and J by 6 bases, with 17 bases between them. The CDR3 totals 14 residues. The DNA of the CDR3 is TGCGCCAGCAGCTCACAGGGACTTTCGGCCGAGCAGTACTTC. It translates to CASSSQGLSAEQYF.

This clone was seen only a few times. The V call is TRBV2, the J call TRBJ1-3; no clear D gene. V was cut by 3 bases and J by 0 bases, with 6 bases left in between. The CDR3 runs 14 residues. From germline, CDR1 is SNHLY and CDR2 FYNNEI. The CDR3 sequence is CASSEQLSGNTIYF. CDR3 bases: TGTGCCAGCAGTGAGCAGCTCTCTGGAAACACCATATATTTT.

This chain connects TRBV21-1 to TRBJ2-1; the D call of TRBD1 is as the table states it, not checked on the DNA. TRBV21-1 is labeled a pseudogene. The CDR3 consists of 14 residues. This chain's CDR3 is CASRNDRPYNEQFF. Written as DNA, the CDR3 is TGTGCCAGCAGGAACGACAGGCCCTACAATGAGCAGTTCTTC.

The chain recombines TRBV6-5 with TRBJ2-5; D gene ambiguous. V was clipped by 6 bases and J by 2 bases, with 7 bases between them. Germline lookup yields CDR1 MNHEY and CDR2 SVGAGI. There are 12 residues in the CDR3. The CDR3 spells CASSTQQETQYF. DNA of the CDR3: TGTGCCAGCAGCACACAACAAGAGACCCAGTACTTC.

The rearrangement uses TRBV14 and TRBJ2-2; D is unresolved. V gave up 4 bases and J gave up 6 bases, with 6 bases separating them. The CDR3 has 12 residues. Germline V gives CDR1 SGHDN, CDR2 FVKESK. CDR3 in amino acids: CASSLIAGELFF. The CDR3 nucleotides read TGTGCCAGCAGCCTTATAGCCGGGGAGCTGTTTTTT.

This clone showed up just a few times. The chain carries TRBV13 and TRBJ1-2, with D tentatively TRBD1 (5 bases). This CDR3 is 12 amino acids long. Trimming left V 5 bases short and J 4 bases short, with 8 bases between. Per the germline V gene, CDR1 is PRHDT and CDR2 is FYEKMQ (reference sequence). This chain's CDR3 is CASSGGSYGYTF. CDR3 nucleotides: TGTGCCAGCAGCGGGGGGAGCTATGGCTACACCTTC.

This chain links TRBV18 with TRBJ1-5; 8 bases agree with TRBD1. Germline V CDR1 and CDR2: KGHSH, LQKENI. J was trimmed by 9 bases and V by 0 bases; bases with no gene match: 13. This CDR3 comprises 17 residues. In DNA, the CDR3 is TGTGCCAGCTCACCACCAATCGGACAGGGCGAAATCGGGCCCCAGCATTTT. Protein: CASSPPIGQGEIGPQHF.

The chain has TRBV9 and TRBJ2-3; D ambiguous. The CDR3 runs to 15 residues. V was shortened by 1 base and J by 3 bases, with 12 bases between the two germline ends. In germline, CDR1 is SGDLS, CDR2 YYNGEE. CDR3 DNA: TGTGCCAGCAGCGTATCCTCGACTCATACAGATACGCAGTATTTT. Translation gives CASSVSSTHTDTQYF.

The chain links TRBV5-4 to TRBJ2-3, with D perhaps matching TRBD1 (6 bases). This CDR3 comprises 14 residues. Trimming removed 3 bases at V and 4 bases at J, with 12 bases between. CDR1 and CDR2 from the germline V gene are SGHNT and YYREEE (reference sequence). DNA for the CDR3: TGTGCCAGCAGCTCAGGACAGCGCTCAGATACGCAGTATTTT. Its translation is CASSSGQRSDTQYF. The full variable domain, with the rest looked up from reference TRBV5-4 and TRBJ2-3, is ETGVTQSPTHLIKTRGQQVTLRCSSQSGHNTVSWYQQALGQGPQFIFQYYREEENGRGNFPPRFSGLQFPNYSSELNVNALELDDSALYLCASSSGQRSDTQYFGPGTRLTVL.

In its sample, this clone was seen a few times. CDR3 loop: CASSLGLAGAYEQYF. The DNA of the CDR3 is TGTGCCAGCAGTTTGGGACTAGCGGGAGCCTACGAGCAGTACTTC. The V call is TRBV6-5, the J call TRBJ2-7; 14 bases are a match to TRBD2. CDR3 length: 15 residues. Germline V gene data show CDR1 as MNHEY and CDR2 as SVGAGI. Germline trimming cut 4 bases from V and 2 bases from J; bases unmatched to any gene: 1.

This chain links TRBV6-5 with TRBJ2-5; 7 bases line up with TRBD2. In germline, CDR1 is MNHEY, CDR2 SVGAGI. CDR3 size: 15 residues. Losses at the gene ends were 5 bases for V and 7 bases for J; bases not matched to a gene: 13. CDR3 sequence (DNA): TGTGCCAGCAGTACCACCGGGACTGGGGAGGGGACCCAGTACTTC. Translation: CASSTTGTGEGTQYF.

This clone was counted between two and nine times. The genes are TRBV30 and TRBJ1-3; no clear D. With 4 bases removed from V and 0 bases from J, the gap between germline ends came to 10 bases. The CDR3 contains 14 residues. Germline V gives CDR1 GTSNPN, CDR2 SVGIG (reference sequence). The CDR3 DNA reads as TGTGCCTGGACGGGTACAGCCTCTGGAAACACCATATATTTT. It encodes CAWTGTASGNTIYF. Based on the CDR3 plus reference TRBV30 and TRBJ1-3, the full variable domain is SQTIHQWPATLVQPVGSPLSLECTVEGTSNPNLYWYRQAAGRGLQLLFYSVGIGQISSEVPQNLSASRPQDRQFILSSKKLLLSDSGFYLCAWTGTASGNTIYFGEGSWLTVV.

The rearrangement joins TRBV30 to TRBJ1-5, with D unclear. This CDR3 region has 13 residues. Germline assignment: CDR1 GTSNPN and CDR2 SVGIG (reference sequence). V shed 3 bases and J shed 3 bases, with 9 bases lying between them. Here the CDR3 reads CAWRDGLNQPQHF. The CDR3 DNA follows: TGTGCCTGGAGGGACGGACTCAATCAGCCCCAGCATTTT.

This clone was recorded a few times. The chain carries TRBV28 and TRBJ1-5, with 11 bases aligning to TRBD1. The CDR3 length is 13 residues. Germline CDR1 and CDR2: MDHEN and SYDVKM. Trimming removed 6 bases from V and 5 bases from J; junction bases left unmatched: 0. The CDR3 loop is CASRGQGDQPQHF. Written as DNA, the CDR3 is TGTGCCAGCAGGGGACAGGGGGATCAGCCCCAGCATTTT.

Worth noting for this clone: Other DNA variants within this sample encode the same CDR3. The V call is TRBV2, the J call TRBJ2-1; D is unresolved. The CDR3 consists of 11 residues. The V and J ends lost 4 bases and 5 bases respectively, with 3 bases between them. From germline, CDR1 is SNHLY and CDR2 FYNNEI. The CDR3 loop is CASSGDNEQFF. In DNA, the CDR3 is TGTGCCAGCAGTGGAGACAATGAGCAGTTCTTC. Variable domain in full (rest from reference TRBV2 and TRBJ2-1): EPEVTQTPSHQVTQMGQEVILRCVPISNHLYFYWYRQILGQKVEFLVSFYNNEISEKSEIFDDQFSVERPDGSNFTLKIRSTKLEDSAMYFCASSGDNEQFFGPGTRLTVL.

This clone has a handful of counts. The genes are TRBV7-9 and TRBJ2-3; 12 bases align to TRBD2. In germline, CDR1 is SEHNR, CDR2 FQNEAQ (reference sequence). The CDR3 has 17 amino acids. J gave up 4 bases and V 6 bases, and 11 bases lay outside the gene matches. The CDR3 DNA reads TGTGCCAGCAGTCCCCCTCGGCTAGCGGGGGGGCCAGATACGCAGTATTTT. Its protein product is CASSPPRLAGGPDTQYF. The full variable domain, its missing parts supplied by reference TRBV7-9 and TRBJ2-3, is DTGVSQNPRHKITKRGQNVTFRCDPISEHNRLYWYRQTLGQGPEFLTYFQNEAQLEKSRLLSDRFSAERPKGSFSTLEIQRTEQGDSAMYLCASSPPRLAGGPDTQYFGPGTRLTVL.

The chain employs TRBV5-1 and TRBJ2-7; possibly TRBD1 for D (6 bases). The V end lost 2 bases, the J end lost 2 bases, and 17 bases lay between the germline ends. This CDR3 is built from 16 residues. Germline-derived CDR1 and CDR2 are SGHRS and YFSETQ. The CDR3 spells CASSFVYDRTTYEQYF. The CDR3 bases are TGCGCCAGCAGCTTCGTCTATGACAGGACGACCTACGAGCAGTACTTC.

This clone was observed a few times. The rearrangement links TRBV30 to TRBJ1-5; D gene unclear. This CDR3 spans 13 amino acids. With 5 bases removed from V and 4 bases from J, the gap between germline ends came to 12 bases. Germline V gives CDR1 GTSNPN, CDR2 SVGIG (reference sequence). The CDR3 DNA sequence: TGTGCCTGGGAAGACGGGAGAAATCAGCCCCAGCATTTT. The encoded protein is CAWEDGRNQPQHF.